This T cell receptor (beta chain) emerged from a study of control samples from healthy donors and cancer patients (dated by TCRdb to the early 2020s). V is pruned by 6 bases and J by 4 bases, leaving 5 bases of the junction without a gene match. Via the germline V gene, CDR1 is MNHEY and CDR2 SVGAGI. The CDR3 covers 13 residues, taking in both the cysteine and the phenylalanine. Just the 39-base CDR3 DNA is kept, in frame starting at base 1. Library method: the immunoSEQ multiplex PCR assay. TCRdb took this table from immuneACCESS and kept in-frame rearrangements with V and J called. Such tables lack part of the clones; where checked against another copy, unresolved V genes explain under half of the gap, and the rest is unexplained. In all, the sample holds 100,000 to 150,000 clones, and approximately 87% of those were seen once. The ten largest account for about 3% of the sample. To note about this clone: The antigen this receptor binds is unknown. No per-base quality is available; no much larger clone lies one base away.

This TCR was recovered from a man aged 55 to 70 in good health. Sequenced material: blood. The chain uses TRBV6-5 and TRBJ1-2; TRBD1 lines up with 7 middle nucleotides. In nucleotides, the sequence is TGTGCCAGCAGCCAGGGACAGCTCTATGGCTACACCTTC. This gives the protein CASSQGQLYGYTF.